This TCR beta chain was recovered during a study of shared clonotypes between healthy human individuals. General observations from the study: Rarefaction curves obtained for sorted subsets showed sequencing incomplete despite large depth. Larger richness was generally estimated for naive than memory subsets.

As for this clone: Antigen specificity is unknown.

Replicate PCRs for sorted subsets used approximately 190 ng DNA; this equaled 25,000 to 30,000 T cell genomes. Sequencing used immunoSEQ multiplex PCR; TCRdb keeps in-frame clones, though not all of them. Here the sample spans about 960,000 clones, around 80% being singletons. It was into CD45RA+ naive and CD45RA-negative memory subsets that the CD4+ cells were split. The CDR3 is 14 residues long. Unmatched junction bases numbered 7, after V lost 0 bases and J lost 10 bases. Per the germline V gene, CDR1 is KGHSH and CDR2 is LQKENI. Sequencing input: memory CD4+ T cells sorted from blood. Subset given: CD45RA-negative fraction. This clonotype originated in a man aged 18 to 29 in good health. The V and J genes are TRBV18 and TRBJ1-1; 8 bases align to TRBD1. Written as DNA, the CDR3 is TGTGCCAGCTCACCACCTGCTCAGGGGGCCGGAGCTTTCTTT. It translates to CASSPPAQGAGAFF.